These 8 T cell receptor beta chains were sequenced from one sample in a study of blood T cell repertoires in COVID-19. Data came from immunoSEQ multiplex PCR; TCRdb stores just in-frame clones and leaves some out. The sample lists about 410,000 clones, 86% occurring once. Sequenced sample: peripheral blood. The receptors derive from a woman aged 25 to 39 with active or convalescent COVID-19.

The chain couples TRBV4-2 to TRBJ1-3, with D maybe TRBD1 (6 bases). Germline values: CDR1 LGHNA, CDR2 YNFKEQ. Trimming shortened V by 2 bases and J by 4 bases, and 12 bases separated the two germline ends. This CDR3 contains 15 residues. The CDR3 region is CASSQPTGYGNTIYF. The CDR3 coding sequence is TGTGCCAGCAGCCAACCAACAGGGTACGGAAACACCATATATTTT.

The V and J genes are TRBV27 and TRBJ1-4, with a weak D call TRBD1 (6 bases). CDR1 and CDR2 from the germline V gene are MNHEY and SMNVEV (reference sequence). The CDR3 totals 16 residues. Trimming took 2 bases from V and 2 from J, leaving 12 bases between them. The CDR3 is CASSLKPRGTNEKLFF. The DNA of the CDR3 is TGTGCCAGCAGTTTAAAACCTAGGGGGACTAATGAAAAACTGTTTTTT. Together with reference TRBV27 and TRBJ1-4, the CDR3 gives the full variable domain: EAQVTQNPRYLITVTGKKLTVTCSQNMNHEYMSWYRQDPGLGLRQIYYSMNVEVTDKGDVPEGYKVSRKEKRNFPLILESPSPNQTSLYFCASSLKPRGTNEKLFFGSGTQLSVL.

This clone appeared a few times. This chain uses TRBV19 with TRBJ1-1; D is undetermined. This CDR3 contains 14 residues. The V and J ends lost 7 bases and 3 bases respectively, with 15 bases between them. CDR1 LNHDA and CDR2 SQIVND come from the germline V gene (reference sequence). CDR3 residues: CASKVGGRDTEAFF. The DNA for the CDR3 is TGTGCCAGTAAAGTTGGAGGTCGGGACACTGAAGCTTTCTTT.

The chain carries TRBV7-8 and TRBJ2-1; 7 bases match TRBD1. Germline loops: CDR1 SGHVS, CDR2 FQNEAQ. The junction had 5 bases not matched to a gene; V was cut back by 5 bases and J by 1 base. CDR3 length equals 15 residues. CDR3 in DNA: TGTGCCAGCAGCCGTGACAGGGCTTCCTACAATGAGCAGTTCTTC. Amino acid sequence: CASSRDRASYNEQFF.

V usage is TRBV12-3 or TRBV12-4 and J usage is TRBJ2-7; D possibly corresponds to TRBD1 (5 bases). CDR3 size: 13 residues. Deletions cut 4 bases from V and 6 bases from J, with 13 bases between. The CDR3 sequence: CASSSLGALEQYF. Here the CDR3 DNA reads TGTGCCAGCAGTTCCCTTGGGGCCCTCGAGCAGTACTTC.

This rearrangement joins TRBV4-1 to TRBJ2-3, with TRBD2 as a possible D gene (6 bases). CDR1 is MGHRA, CDR2 YSYEKL, per germline. The V gene lost 2 bases and the J gene lost 1 base, with 10 bases spanning the gap. This CDR3 has 15 residues. CDR3 residues: CASSQLASGTDTQYF. The CDR3 coding sequence is TGCGCCAGCAGCCAATTGGCTAGCGGCACAGATACGCAGTATTTT.

The chain combines TRBV6-5 with TRBJ1-2; D perhaps matches TRBD1 (5 bases). This CDR3 region has 13 residues. Germline V lookup: CDR1 MNHEY, CDR2 SVGAGI. Trimming removed 0 bases at V and 6 bases at J, with 8 bases between. This CDR3 reads CASSYSGGDGYTF. CDR3 nucleotide sequence: TGTGCCAGCAGTTACTCGGGGGGGGATGGCTACACCTTC.

This sequence joins TRBV5-1 and TRBJ2-2; no clear D gene. Trimming stripped 3 bases from V and 7 bases from J, with 13 bases between. CDR3 length: 14 residues. Germline loops: CDR1 SGHRS, CDR2 YFSETQ. CDR3 nucleotides: TGCGCCAGCAGCTCCCTAGATCCGTTCGGGGAGCTGTTTTTT. It specifies CASSSLDPFGELFF.